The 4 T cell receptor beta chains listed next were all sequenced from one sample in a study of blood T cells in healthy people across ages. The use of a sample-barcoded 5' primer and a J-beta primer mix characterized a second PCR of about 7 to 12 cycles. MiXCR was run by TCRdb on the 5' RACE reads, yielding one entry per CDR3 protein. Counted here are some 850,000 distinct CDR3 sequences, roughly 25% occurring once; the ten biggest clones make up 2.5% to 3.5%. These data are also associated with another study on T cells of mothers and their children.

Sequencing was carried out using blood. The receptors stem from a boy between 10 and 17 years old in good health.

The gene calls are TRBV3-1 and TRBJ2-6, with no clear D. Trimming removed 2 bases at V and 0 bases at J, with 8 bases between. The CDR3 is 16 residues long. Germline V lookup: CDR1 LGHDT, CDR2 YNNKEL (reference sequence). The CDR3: CASSQPGTSGANVLTF. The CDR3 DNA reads TGTGCCAGCAGCCAACCAGGAACCTCTGGGGCCAACGTCCTGACTTTC.

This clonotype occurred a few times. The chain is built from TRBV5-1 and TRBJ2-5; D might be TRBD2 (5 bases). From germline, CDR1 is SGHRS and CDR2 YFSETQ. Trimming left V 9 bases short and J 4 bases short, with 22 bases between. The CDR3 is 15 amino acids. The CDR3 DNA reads TGCGCCACCACGGTGTTGGCGGGTGTTGGAGAGACCCAGTACTTC. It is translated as CATTVLAGVGETQYF.

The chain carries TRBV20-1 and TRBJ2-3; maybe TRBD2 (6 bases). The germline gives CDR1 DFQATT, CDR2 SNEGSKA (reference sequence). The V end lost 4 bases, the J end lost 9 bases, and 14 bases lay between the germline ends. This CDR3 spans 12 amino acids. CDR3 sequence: CSANEGLLTQYF. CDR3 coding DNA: TGCAGTGCTAACGAGGGACTGCTAACGCAGTATTTT.

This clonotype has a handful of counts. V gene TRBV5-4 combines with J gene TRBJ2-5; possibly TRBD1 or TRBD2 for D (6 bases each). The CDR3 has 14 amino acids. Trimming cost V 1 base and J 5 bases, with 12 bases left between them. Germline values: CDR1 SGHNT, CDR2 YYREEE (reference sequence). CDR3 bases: TGTGCCAGCAGCTTGCCGGGGGCGGTTGAGACCCAGTACTTC. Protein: CASSLPGAVETQYF.